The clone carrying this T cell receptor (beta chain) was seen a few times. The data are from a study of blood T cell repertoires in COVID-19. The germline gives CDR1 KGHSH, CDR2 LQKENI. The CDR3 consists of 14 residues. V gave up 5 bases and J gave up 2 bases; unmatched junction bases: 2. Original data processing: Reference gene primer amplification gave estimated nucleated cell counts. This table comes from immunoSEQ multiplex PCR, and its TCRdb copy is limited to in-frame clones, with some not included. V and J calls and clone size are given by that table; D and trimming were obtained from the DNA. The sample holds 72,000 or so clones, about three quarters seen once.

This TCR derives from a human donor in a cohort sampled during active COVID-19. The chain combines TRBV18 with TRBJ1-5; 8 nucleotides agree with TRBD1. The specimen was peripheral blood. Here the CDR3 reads CASSVTGGNQPQHF. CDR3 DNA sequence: TGTGCCAGCTCAGTGACAGGGGGCAATCAGCCCCAGCATTTT.